This T cell receptor (beta chain) was recorded in a study of shared clonotypes between healthy human individuals. TCRdb's copy holds only in-frame clones and misses some; the assay was immunoSEQ multiplex PCR. This table has about 600,000 clones, 98% appearing once. The CDR3 has 15 amino acids. CDR1 and CDR2 from the germline V gene are SNHLY and FYNNEI. V dropped 2 bases and J dropped 2 bases, with 10 bases sitting between them. Study-wide results and caveats: Naive CD4 clonotypes overlapped across a handful of donors at roughly 5.1%. The four-donor shared clonotypes exceeded non-shared clonotypes in generation probability, with non-shared ones scoring lower.

Terminally differentiated effector memory CD45RA+ cells were excluded from the naive CD8 cells, which were CD45RO-negative and positively selected for CCR7. For this clone: Its antigen is unidentified.

V and J are TRBV2 and TRBJ2-1; unclear D gene. This sequence was found in a man younger than 40 in good health. What was sequenced was naive CD8+ T cells sorted from blood. CDR3 in DNA: TGTGCCAGCAGTGAACCGGCCGGAGCCTACAATGAGCAGTTCTTC. Translation gives CASSEPAGAYNEQFF.